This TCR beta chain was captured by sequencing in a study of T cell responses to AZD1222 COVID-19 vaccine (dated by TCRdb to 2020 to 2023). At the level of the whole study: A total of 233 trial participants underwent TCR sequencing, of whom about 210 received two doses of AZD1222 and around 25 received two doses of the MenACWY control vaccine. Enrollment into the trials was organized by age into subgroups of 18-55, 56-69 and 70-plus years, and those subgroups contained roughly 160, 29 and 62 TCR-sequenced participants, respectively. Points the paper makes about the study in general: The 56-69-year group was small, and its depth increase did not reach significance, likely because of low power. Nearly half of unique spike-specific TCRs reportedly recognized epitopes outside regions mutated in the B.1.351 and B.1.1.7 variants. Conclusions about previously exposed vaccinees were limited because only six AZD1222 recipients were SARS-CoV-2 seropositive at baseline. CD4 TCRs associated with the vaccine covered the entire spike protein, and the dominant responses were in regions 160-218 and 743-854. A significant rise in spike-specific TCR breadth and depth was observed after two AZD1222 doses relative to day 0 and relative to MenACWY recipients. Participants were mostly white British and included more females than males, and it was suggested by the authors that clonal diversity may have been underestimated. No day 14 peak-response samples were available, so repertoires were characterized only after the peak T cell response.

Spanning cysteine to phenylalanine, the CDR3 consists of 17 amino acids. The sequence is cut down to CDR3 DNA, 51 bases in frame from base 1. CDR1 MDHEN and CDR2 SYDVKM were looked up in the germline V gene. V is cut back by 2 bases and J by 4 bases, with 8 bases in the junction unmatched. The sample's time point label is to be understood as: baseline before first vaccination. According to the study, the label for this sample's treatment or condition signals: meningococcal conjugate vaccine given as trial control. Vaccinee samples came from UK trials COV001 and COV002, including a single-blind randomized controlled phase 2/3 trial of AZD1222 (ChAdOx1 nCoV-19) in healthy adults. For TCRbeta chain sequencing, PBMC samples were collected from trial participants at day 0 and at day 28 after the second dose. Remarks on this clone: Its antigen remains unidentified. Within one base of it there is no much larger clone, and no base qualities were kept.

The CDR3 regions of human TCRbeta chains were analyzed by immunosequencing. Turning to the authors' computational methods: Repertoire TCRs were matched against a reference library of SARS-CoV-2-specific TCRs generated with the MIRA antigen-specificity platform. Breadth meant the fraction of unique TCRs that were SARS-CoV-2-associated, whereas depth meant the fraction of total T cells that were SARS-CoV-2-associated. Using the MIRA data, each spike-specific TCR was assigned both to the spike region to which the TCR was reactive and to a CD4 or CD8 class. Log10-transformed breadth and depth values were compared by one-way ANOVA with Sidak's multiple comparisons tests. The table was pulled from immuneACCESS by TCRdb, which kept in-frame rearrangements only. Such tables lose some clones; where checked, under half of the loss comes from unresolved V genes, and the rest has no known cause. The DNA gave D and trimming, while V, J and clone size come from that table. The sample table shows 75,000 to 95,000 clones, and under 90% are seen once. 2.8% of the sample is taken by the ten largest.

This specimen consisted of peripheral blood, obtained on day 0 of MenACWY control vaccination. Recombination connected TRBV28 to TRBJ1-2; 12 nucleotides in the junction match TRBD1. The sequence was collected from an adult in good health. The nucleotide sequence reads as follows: TGTGCCAGCAGTTTAGGGACAGGGGGCGCTTTCGGCTATGGCTACACCTTC. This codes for CASSLGTGGAFGYGYTF.